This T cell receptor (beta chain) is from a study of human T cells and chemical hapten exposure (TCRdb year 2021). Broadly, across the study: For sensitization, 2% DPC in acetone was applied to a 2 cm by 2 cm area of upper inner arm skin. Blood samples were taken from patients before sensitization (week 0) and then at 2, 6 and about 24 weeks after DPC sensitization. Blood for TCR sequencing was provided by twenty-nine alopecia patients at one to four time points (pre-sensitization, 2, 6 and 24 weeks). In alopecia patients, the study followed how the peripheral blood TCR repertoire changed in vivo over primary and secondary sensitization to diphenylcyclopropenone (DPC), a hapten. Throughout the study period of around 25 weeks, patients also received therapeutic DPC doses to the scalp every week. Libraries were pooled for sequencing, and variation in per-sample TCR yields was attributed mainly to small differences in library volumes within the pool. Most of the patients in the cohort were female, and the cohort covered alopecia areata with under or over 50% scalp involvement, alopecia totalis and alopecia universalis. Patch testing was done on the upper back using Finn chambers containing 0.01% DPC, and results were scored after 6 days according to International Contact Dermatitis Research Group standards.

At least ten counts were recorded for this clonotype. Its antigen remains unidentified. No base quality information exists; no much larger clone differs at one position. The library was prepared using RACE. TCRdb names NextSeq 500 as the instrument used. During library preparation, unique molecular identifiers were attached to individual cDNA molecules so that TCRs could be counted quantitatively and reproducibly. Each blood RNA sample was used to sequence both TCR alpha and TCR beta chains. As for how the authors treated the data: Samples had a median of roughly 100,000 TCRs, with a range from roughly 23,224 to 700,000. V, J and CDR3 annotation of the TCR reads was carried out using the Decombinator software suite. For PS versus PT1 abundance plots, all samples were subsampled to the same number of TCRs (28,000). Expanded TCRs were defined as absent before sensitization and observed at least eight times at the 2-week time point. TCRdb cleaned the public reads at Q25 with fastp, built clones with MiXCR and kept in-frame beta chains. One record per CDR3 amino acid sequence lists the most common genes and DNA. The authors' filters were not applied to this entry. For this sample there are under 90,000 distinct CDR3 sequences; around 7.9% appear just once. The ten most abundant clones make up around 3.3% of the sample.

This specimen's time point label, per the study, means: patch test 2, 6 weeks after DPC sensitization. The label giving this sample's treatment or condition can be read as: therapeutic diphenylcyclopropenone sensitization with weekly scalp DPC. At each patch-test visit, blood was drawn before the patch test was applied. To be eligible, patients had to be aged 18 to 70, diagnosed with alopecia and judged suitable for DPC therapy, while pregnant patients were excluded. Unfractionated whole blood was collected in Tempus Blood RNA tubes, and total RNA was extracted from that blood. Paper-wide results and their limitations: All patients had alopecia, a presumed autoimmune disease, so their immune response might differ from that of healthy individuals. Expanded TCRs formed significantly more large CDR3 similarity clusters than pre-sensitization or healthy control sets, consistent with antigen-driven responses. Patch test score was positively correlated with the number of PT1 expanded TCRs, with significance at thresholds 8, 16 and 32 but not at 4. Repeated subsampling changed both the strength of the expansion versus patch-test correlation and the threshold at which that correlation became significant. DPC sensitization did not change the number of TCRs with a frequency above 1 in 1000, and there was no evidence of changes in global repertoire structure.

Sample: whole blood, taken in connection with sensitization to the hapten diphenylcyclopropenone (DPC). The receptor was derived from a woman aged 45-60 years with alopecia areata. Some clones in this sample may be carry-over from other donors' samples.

The sequenced DNA: TGTGCCAGCGGGGGGGGGGCCCCTGGAAACACCATATATTTT. Its coded protein is CASGGGAPGNTIYF. Rearrangement joined TRBV9 to TRBJ1-3; TRBD1 might be the D gene, on 6 matching bases. Spanning cysteine to phenylalanine, the CDR3 consists of 14 amino acids. Of the read, only the CDR3 DNA is kept; its 42 bases are in frame from base 1. The V end loses 7 bases and the J end loses 2 bases, and a stretch of 13 bases separates them. CDR1 and CDR2, per the germline V gene, are SGDLS and YYNGEE.